The 25 T cell receptor beta chains reported below all come from one sample, sequenced in a study of T-cell reconstitution after alpha-beta-depleted transplantation in children. Unique molecular identifiers were built into the TCRbeta library. TCRdb itself ran the PCR reads through MiXCR, one entry per CDR3 protein. The data hold around 140,000 distinct CDR3 sequences, with about 8.8% observed a single time. Sequencing was performed on PBMCs, mostly from graft donor cells, taken 180 days after TCRalphabeta/CD19-depleted stem cell transplant. The receptors stem from a female patient between 2 and 15 years old who had a stem cell transplant for congenital amegakaryocytic thrombocytopenia, so the T cells may come from the graft donor.

This clonotype showed up many times. V gene TRBV10-3 combines with J gene TRBJ2-5; no firm D call. The CDR3 length is 14 residues. V lost 3 bases and J 0 bases, leaving 8 bases between the germline ends. Per germline, CDR1 ENHRY and CDR2 SYGVKD. The CDR3 loop is CAISDGKYQETQYF. The CDR3 DNA reads TGTGCCATCAGTGATGGGAAGTACCAAGAGACCCAGTACTTC.

The V and J genes are TRBV10-3 and TRBJ1-1; 9 bases match TRBD1. CDR3 length: 14 amino acids. With 6 bases clipped from V and 4 bases from J, the junction kept 6 bases outside the gene matches. Germline CDR1 is ENHRY and CDR2 is SYGVKD. Here the CDR3 reads CAISWDRAGTEAFF. CDR3 DNA sequence: TGTGCCATCAGCTGGGACAGGGCGGGCACTGAAGCTTTCTTT.

The chain combines TRBV28 with TRBJ2-1; D assignment may be TRBD1 or TRBD2 (6 bases each). V lost 4 bases and J 8 bases, leaving 9 bases between the germline ends. Per the germline V gene, CDR1 is MDHEN and CDR2 is SYDVKM. The CDR3 is 12 amino acids. CDR3 sequence reads: CASSSGDYEQFF. CDR3 in DNA: TGTGCCAGCAGTTCAGGGGACTATGAGCAGTTCTTC.

J is TRBJ1-1 and V is TRBV5-8; 9 positions match TRBD1. J gave up 3 bases and V 2 bases, and 2 bases lay outside the gene matches. Germline CDR1 reads SGHTS; CDR2 reads YDEGEE. The CDR3 is 14 residues long. CDR3 in amino acids: CASSFWTGDTEAFF. The DNA of the CDR3 is TGTGCCAGCAGCTTCTGGACAGGGGACACTGAAGCTTTCTTT.

The genes are TRBV28 and TRBJ2-5; D might be TRBD1 (5 bases). The CDR3 loop spans 13 amino acids. The V and J ends lost 5 bases and 5 bases respectively, with 12 bases between them. Looked up from germline, CDR1 is MDHEN and CDR2 is SYDVKM. The CDR3 loop is CASSSPGLETQYF. CDR3 sequence (DNA): TGTGCCAGCAGTAGTCCAGGGCTCGAGACCCAGTACTTC.

This clonotype was seen ten or more times. The J gene is TRBJ2-3, the V gene TRBV7-9; 7 nucleotides match TRBD2. With V trimmed by 4 bases and J by 2 bases, 9 bases remained unmatched. This CDR3 is built from 16 residues. The germline gives CDR1 SEHNR, CDR2 FQNEAQ (reference sequence). DNA of the CDR3: TGTGCCAGCAGCTCAAACGCCGGGACTAACACAGATACGCAGTATTTT. Translation: CASSSNAGTNTDTQYF.

This clonotype was recorded many times. This chain uses TRBV4-2 with TRBJ2-3; no clear D gene. The germline CDR1 and CDR2 sequences are LGHNA and YNFKEQ. There are 15 residues in the CDR3. Trimming pared 1 base from V and 1 base from J, leaving 9 bases between. CDR3 region: CASSQGVTGTDTQYF. The CDR3 DNA reads as TGTGCCAGCAGCCAAGGCGTTACGGGCACAGATACGCAGTATTTT.

This clonotype came up many times. The chain uses TRBV18 and TRBJ1-2; D unclear. The CDR3 consists of 14 residues. V lost 3 bases and J lost 1, with 9 bases in between. CDR1 and CDR2 (germline): KGHSH, LQKENI. CDR3 amino acids: CASSPGSLNYGYTF. CDR3 sequence (DNA): TGTGCCAGCTCACCCGGGTCGCTTAACTATGGCTACACCTTC.

This clonotype was counted at least ten times. J is TRBJ2-3 and V is TRBV20-1; D ambiguous. CDR3 length equals 12 residues. In germline, CDR1 is DFQATT, CDR2 SNEGSKA (reference sequence). The ends were cut back, 3 bases at V and 8 bases at J, with 12 bases in the middle. For the CDR3, the DNA is TGCAGTGCTAGCCTCAGGAGCCGTACGCAGTATTTT. The encoded protein is CSASLRSRTQYF.

The genes are TRBV7-9 and TRBJ1-1; tentative D call: TRBD1 (5 bases). Between the trimmed V and J ends, which lost 6 bases and 3 bases, there was a span of 17 bases. This CDR3 is built from 15 residues. CDR1 SEHNR and CDR2 FQNEAQ come from the germline V gene (reference sequence). CDR3 residues: CASRITGETDTEAFF. The DNA for the CDR3 is TGTGCCAGCAGGATAACGGGGGAAACAGACACTGAAGCTTTCTTT.

This clonotype was seen ten or more times. The chain employs TRBV30 and TRBJ2-7; D perhaps matches TRBD2 (5 bases). The CDR3 is 13 amino acids. V was trimmed by 0 bases and J by 7 bases, leaving 13 bases between them. Germline V lookup: CDR1 GTSNPN, CDR2 SVGIG (reference sequence). The CDR3 loop reads CAWSVRYSGEQYF. CDR3 in DNA: TGTGCCTGGAGTGTACGTTATTCGGGGGAGCAGTACTTC. The variable domain in full, with the rest retrieved from reference TRBV30 and TRBJ2-7, is SQTIHQWPATLVQPVGSPLSLECTVEGTSNPNLYWYRQAAGRGLQLLFYSVGIGQISSEVPQNLSASRPQDRQFILSSKKLLLSDSGFYLCAWSVRYSGEQYFGPGTRLTVT.

This clonotype has a count of ten or more. V is TRBV6-6 and J is TRBJ2-7, with D possibly matching TRBD2 (6 bases). Trimming left V 8 bases short and J 0 bases short, with 11 bases between. Germline V gene data show CDR1 as MNHNY and CDR2 as SVGAGI (reference sequence). This CDR3 region has 13 residues. CDR3 bases: TGTGCCAGCCGGGAGCGAAGCTCCTACGAGCAGTACTTC. Translating it yields CASRERSSYEQYF.

The chain combines TRBV4-1 with TRBJ2-7, with TRBD2 matching 12 bases. This CDR3 region has 16 residues. V lost 3 bases and J lost 6; bases outside the gene matches: 9. Germline CDR1 reads MGHRA; CDR2 reads YSYEKL. The CDR3 DNA is TGCGCCAGCAGCCATCTAGCGGGAGGGAAAGGTGGCGAGCAGTACTTC. It yields the protein CASSHLAGGKGGEQYF.

This clonotype has at least ten counts. The chain has TRBV5-1 and TRBJ1-3; D remains unclear. The CDR3 covers 16 residues. Trimming cost V 0 bases and J 0 bases, with 10 bases left between them. Looked up from germline, CDR1 is SGHRS and CDR2 is YFSETQ. CDR3 sequence: CASSLDPVHSGNTIYF. DNA of the CDR3: TGCGCCAGCAGCTTGGACCCAGTCCACTCTGGAAACACCATATATTTT.

This clonotype was seen repeatedly, ten times or more. V is TRBV7-2 and J is TRBJ1-2; TRBD1 is a possible D gene (6 bases). CDR1 is SGHTA and CDR2 is FQGNSA in the germline V gene. Trimming left V 0 bases short and J 6 bases short, with 20 bases between. The CDR3 has 17 amino acids. The CDR3 protein is CASSLASLGGRRDGYTF. The CDR3 bases are TGTGCCAGCAGCTTAGCGTCTTTGGGGGGCAGAAGGGATGGCTACACCTTC.

This clonotype appeared a few times. This sequence joins TRBV6-5 and TRBJ2-2; maybe TRBD1 (5 bases). Germline lookup yields CDR1 MNHEY and CDR2 SVGAGI. The CDR3 covers 14 residues. V lost 1 base to trimming and J lost 6 bases, with 9 bases between them. The CDR3 loop is CASSYLAGSGELFF. In nucleotides, the CDR3 is TGTGCCAGCAGTTACTTGGCAGGGTCCGGGGAGCTGTTTTTT.

The V gene is TRBV6-1, the J gene TRBJ1-2; 8 bases fit TRBD1. Germline V gives CDR1 MNHNS, CDR2 SASEGT. After removal of 10 bases from V and 0 bases from J, the junction contained 4 bases not matched to a gene. The length of the CDR3 is 13 residues. This chain's CDR3 is CATDRGANYGYTF. The CDR3 nucleotides are TGTGCCACAGACAGGGGCGCTAACTATGGCTACACCTTC.

The sample holds many counts of this clonotype. This chain connects TRBV5-5 to TRBJ1-4, with D unresolved. Germline CDR1 SGHKS, CDR2 YYEKEE (reference sequence). The CDR3 extends over 16 amino acids. Trimming left V 1 base short and J 3 bases short, with 13 bases between. The CDR3 DNA reads as TGTGCCAGCAGCTTGAGTCTACGAACTCCTAATGAAAAACTGTTTTTT. Protein product: CASSLSLRTPNEKLFF.

There are many counts of this clonotype. V usage is TRBV5-1 and J usage is TRBJ1-1, with D possibly being TRBD1 (5 bases). The CDR3 has 14 residues. V lost 3 bases, J lost 4 bases, and 13 bases lay in between. Germline values: CDR1 SGHRS, CDR2 YFSETQ. The CDR3 loop is CASSWDPRGTEAFF. The CDR3 DNA reads TGCGCCAGCAGCTGGGACCCGAGGGGCACTGAAGCTTTCTTT.

There are many counts of this clonotype. The chain combines TRBV20-1 with TRBJ2-5; no clear D. V was trimmed by 1 base and J by 5 bases, leaving 11 bases between them. The V gene's germline CDR1 is DFQATT and CDR2 SNEGSKA (reference sequence). The CDR3 contains 13 residues. CDR3 coding DNA: TGCAGTGCTAGAGTAGGGTTGGGTGAGACCCAGTACTTC. Residues: CSARVGLGETQYF.

This clonotype was seen just once. The chain links TRBV6-2 or TRBV6-3 to TRBJ1-1, with D tentatively TRBD1 (6 bases). Trimming pared 6 bases from V and 1 base from J, leaving 15 bases between. This CDR3 region has 15 residues. CDR1 and CDR2 from the germline V gene are MNHEY and SVGEGT. Written as DNA, the CDR3 is TGTGCCAGCAGCCACGGGGGCAGGTGGAACACTGAAGCTTTCTTT. Its protein product is CASSHGGRWNTEAFF.

The V gene is TRBV20-1, the J gene TRBJ2-2; D call uncertain. Trimming removed 2 bases from V and 1 base from J, with 2 bases in between. The length of the CDR3 is 12 residues. Germline CDR1 is DFQATT and CDR2 is SNEGSKA (reference sequence). The CDR3 spells CSARWNTGELFF. The CDR3 region has the DNA TGCAGTGCTAGATGGAACACCGGGGAGCTGTTTTTT.

This clonotype was picked up many times. The V gene is TRBV6-5, the J gene TRBJ1-1; 10 nucleotides match TRBD1. This CDR3 spans 15 amino acids. V was clipped by 0 bases and J by 6 bases; unmatched bases: 4. Germline CDR1 MNHEY, CDR2 SVGAGI. As DNA, the CDR3 is TGTGCCAGCAGTTACTCCAGGGGACAGGGGTCTGAAGCTTTCTTT. It is translated as CASSYSRGQGSEAFF.

This clonotype occurred many times. The J gene is TRBJ1-2, the V gene TRBV29-1; D is uncertain. The CDR3 spans 15 residues. The germline V gene has CDR1 SQVTM and CDR2 ANQGSEA. The V end lost 1 base, the J end lost 5 bases, and 17 bases lay between the germline ends. The CDR3 DNA follows: TGCAGCGTTGAAGTCGTCCGGGAGGGCCCTTATGGCTACACCTTC. Its protein product is CSVEVVREGPYGYTF.

In its sample, this clonotype was seen many times. The chain combines TRBV6-5 with TRBJ2-4; unclear D gene. Germline V gene sequence: CDR1 MNHEY, CDR2 SVGAGI. The CDR3 spans 15 residues. Trimming pared 0 bases from V and 15 bases from J, leaving 21 bases between. CDR3 loop: CASSYSGPFKQVTYF. The CDR3, as DNA: TGTGCCAGCAGTTACTCGGGTCCATTCAAGCAAGTGACGTACTTC.